The sequence of this TCR beta chain was determined in a study of blood T cell repertoires in COVID-19. Study context: Both acute and convalescent COVID-19 samples were obtained from the United States, Italy and Spain. The cDNA or gDNA used as material had been derived from T cells, B-cell-depleted T cells, or PBMCs.

Original processing methods: Amplification with reference gene primers provided the estimates of nucleated cell counts. Repertoires were generated with immunoSEQ multiplex PCR, while TCRdb's copy carries only in-frame clones and drops some. V and J calls and clone size are given by that table; D and trimming were obtained from the DNA. The sample lists over 150,000 clones, approximately 86% occurring once. The CDR3 loop spans 12 amino acids. Germline CDR1 SGHRS, CDR2 YFSETQ. V lost 0 bases and J 7 bases, leaving 8 bases between the germline ends. This receptor was identified in a man in his fifties with active or convalescent COVID-19. The rearrangement joins TRBV5-1 to TRBJ2-7, with D unresolved. Specimen: peripheral blood. CDR3 coding DNA: TGCGCCAGCAGCTTGGACTTGCGGGAGCAGTACTTC. It codes for CASSLDLREQYF.